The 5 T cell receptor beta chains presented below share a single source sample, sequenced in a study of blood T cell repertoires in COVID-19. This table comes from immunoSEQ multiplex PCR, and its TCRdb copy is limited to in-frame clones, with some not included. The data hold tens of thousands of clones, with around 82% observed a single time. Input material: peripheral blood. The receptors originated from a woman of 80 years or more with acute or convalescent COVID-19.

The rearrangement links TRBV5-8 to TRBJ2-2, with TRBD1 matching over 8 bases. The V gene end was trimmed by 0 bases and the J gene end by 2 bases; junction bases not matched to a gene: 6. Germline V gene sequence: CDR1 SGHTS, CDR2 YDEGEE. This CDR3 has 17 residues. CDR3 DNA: TGTGCCAGCAGCTTGGCTTGGGACAGGAAAAACACCGGGGAGCTGTTTTTT. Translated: CASSLAWDRKNTGELFF.

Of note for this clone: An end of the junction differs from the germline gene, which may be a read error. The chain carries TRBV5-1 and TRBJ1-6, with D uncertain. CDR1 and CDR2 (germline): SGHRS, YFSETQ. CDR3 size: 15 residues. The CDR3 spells CASSLGPGYSSPLHF. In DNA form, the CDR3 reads TGCGCCAGCAGCTTGGGGCCGGGGTATAGTTCACCCCTCCACTTT.

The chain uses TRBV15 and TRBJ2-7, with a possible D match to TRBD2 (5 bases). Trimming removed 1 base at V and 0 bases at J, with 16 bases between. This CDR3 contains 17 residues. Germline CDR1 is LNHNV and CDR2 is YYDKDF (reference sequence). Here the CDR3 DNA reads TGTGCCACCAGCAGAGGAGGGTACAGTCAAGGCTCCTACGAGCAGTACTTC. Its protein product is CATSRGGYSQGSYEQYF.

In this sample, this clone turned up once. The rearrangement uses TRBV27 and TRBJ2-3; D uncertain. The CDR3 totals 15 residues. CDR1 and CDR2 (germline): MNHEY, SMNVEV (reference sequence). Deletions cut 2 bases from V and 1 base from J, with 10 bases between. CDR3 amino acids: CASSLRRFGTDTQYF. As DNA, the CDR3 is TGTGCCAGCAGTTTACGCAGGTTTGGCACAGATACGCAGTATTTT.

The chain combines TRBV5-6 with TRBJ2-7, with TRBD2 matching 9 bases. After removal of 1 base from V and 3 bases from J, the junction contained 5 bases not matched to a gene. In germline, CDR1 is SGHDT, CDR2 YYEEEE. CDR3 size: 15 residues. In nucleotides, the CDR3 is TGTGCCAGCAGCTTGAGGGCTAGCGGGAACTACGAGCAGTACTTC. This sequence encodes CASSLRASGNYEQYF.